This TCR beta chain emerged from a study of T cells after yellow fever vaccination. General observations from the study: By day 5 rather than day 15, the secondary response had peaked, though it was weaker. Contaminants from the bulk population, in the form of abundant clonotypes, could be found in FACS-sorted repertoires. CD4 and CD8 compartments shared a small share of clonotypes.

Germline loops: CDR1 MDHEN, CDR2 SYDVKM. V was trimmed by 6 bases and J by 2 bases, leaving 15 bases between them. There are 15 residues in the CDR3. Template-switching 5'RACE yielded the TCR cDNA; a universal primer site and UMIs were added in the process. TCRdb used MiXCR to reprocess the 5' RACE reads, holding one entry per CDR3 protein. The sample includes more than 90,000 distinct CDR3 sequences, 6.5% to 9% of them seen just once. With respect to this clonotype: Its specificity is not known.

The TCR was taken from a man between 18 and 35 years old who received the YFV17D yellow fever vaccine. The sample here was CD4+ T cells sorted from PBMCs, taken around 45 days after the first yellow fever vaccination. The chain has TRBV28 and TRBJ2-3; D is possibly TRBD1 (6 bases). CDR3 DNA: TGTGCCAGCAGCGCGACAGGCACCCACACAGATACGCAGTATTTT. Protein sequence: CASSATGTHTDTQYF.